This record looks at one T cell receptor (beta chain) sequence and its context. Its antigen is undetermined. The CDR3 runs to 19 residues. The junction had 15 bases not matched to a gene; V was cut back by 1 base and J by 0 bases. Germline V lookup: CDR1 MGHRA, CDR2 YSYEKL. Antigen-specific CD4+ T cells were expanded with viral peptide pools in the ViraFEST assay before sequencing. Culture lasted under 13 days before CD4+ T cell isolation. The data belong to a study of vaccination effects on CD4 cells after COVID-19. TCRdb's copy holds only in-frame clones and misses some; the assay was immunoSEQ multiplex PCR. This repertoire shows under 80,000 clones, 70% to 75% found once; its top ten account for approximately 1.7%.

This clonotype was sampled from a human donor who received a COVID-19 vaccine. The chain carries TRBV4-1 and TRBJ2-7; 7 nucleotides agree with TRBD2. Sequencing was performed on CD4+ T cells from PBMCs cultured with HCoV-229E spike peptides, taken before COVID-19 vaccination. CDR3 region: CASSQAAGPVGGSSYEQYV. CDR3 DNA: TGCGCCAGCAGCCAAGCCGCGGGACCGGTGGGAGGGAGCTCCTACGAGCAGTACGTC.